This T cell receptor (beta chain) was recovered during a study of Ad26.COV2.S vaccination and SARS-CoV-2 variants. Overall study results and limits: People who got the vaccine or the placebo had similar non-spike TCR breadth.

The assay was immunoSEQ multiplex PCR, and TCRdb's table has in-frame clones only and misses some. The repertoire consists of some 290,000 clones, with around four fifths occurring once and the leading ten covering around 2%. With regard to this clone: The antigen is undetermined.

Treatment described: around 19 received Ad26.COV2.S at low or high dose, single or two shots; about 5 received placebo; per-sample allocation not given. It was on day 63 after the first vaccine or placebo injection that samples were taken. The study used a vaccine consisting of an Ad26 vector that expressed Wuhan-strain SARS-CoV-2 spike. Germline loops: CDR1 SNHLY, CDR2 FYNNEI. J was trimmed by 4 bases and V by 9 bases; bases with no gene match: 6. CDR3 length equals 14 residues. The receptor was derived from a person between 18 and 59 years old who received the Ad26.COV2.S COVID-19 vaccine or a placebo. Material: peripheral blood, obtained in a trial of Ad26.COV2.S vaccine versus placebo. V is TRBV2 and J is TRBJ1-5; TRBD1 matches 10 bases. CDR3 loop: CASTRDRGNQPQHF. The CDR3 DNA is TGTGCCAGTACCAGGGACAGGGGAAATCAGCCCCAGCATTTT.